This T cell receptor (beta chain) was captured in a study of CD8+ T cells in alopecia areata. Study-level background: Scoring treated patients' severity relied on the percentage of scalp area affected.

Treatment described: oral pan-JAK inhibitor, 5-10 mg twice daily. A remark on this clone: The antigen remains undetermined.

After isolation, RNA underwent reverse transcription to generate cDNA as the sequencing template. Clones were read by immunoSEQ multiplex PCR, and TCRdb kept only the in-frame ones, dropping some. This sample carries about 120,000 clones, about 61% of them seen once, and the ten largest clones take 25% to 35%. There are 13 residues in the CDR3. Trimming removed 7 bases from V and 1 base from J, with 14 bases in between. Germline lookup yields CDR1 SQVTM and CDR2 ANQGSEA. Overall study findings and caveats: Throughout tofacitinib, many expanded lesional clones continued to persist in scalp and blood. Normal scalp showed lower clonality than lesional scalp, especially alopecia totalis/universalis. It was less clear whether patients shared TCRs than it was in mice, possibly because of HLA.

The source of this sequence is a human donor with alopecia areata. V gene TRBV29-1 combines with J gene TRBJ2-7, with D perhaps TRBD2 (6 bases). The sequencing used CD8+ T cells sorted from blood, collected at week 4, from a patient treated with tofacitinib. The CDR3 here is CSAQDGTSYEQYF. CDR3 coding DNA: TGCAGCGCCCAGGACGGGACTTCCTACGAGCAGTACTTC.